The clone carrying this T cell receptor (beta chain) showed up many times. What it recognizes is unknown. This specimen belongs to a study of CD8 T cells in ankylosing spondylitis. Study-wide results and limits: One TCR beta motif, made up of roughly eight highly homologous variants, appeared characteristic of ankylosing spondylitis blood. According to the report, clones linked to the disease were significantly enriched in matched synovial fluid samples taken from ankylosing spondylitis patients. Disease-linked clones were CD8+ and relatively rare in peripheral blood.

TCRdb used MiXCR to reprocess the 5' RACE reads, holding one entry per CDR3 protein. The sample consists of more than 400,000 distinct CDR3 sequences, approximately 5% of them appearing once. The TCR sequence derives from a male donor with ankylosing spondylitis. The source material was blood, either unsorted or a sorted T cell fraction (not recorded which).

CDR3 protein: CASSFRTVYGYTF. Here the CDR3 DNA reads TGTGCCAGCAGCTTTAGGACTGTCTATGGCTACACCTTC. The V and J genes are TRBV7-2 and TRBJ1-2; D uncertain. Trimming took 3 bases from V and 4 from J, leaving 9 bases between them. Germline CDR1 is SGHTA and CDR2 is FQGNSA. This CDR3 comprises 13 residues.